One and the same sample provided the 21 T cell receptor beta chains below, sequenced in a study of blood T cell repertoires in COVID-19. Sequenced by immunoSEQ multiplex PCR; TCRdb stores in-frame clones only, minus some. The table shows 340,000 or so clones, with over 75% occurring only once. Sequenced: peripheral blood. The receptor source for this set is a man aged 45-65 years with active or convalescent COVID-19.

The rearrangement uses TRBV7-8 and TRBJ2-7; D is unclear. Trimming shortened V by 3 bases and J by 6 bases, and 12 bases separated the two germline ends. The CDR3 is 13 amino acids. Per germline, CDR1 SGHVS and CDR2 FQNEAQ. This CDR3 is CASSLTSETEQYF. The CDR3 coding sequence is TGTGCCAGCAGCTTGACTTCGGAGACCGAGCAGTACTTC.

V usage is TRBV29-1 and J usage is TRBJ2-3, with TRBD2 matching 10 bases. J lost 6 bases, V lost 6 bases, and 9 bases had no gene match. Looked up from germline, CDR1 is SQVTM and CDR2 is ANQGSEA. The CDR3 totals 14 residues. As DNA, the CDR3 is TGCAGCGTGCTGACTAGCGGGTCTTTTGATACGCAGTATTTT. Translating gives CSVLTSGSFDTQYF.

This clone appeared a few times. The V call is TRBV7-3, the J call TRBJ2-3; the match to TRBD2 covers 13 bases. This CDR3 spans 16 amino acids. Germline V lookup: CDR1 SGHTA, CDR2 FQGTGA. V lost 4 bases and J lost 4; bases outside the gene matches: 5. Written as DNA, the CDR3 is TGTGCCAGCAGCTCGGGACTAGCGGGATGGGCAGATACGCAGTATTTT. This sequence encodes CASSSGLAGWADTQYF.

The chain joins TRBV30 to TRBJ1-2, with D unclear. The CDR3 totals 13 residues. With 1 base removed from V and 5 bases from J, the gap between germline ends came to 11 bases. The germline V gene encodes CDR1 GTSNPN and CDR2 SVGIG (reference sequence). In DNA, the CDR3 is TGTGCCTGGAGTGCGGTCTCTATTTATGGCTACACCTTC. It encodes CAWSAVSIYGYTF.

CDR3 coding DNA: TGCGCCAGCAGCCCCGGACAGGGAGACTACGAGCAGTACTTC. It codes for CASSPGQGDYEQYF. The V call is TRBV5-1, the J call TRBJ2-7, with 8 bases lining up with TRBD1. The germline V gene encodes CDR1 SGHRS and CDR2 YFSETQ. The CDR3 consists of 14 residues. The J segment lost 3 bases and the V segment lost 4 bases, leaving 6 bases of the junction unmatched.

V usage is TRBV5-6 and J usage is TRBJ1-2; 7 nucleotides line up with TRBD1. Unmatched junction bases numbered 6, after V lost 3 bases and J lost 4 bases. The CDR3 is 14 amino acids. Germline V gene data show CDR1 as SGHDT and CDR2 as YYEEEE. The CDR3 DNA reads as TGTGCCAGCAGCTCACTACAGGGGAGCTATGGCTACACCTTC. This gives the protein CASSSLQGSYGYTF. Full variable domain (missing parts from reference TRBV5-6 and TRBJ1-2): DAGVTQSPTHLIKTRGQQVTLRCSPKSGHDTVSWYQQALGQGPQFIFQYYEEEERQRGNFPDRFSGHQFPNYSSELNVNALLLGDSALYLCASSSLQGSYGYTFGSGTRLTVV.

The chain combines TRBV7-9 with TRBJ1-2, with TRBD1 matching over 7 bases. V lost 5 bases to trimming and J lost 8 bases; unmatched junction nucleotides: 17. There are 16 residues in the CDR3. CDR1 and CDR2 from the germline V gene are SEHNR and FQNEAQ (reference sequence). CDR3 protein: CASSPRDSRGAEGYTF. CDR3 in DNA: TGTGCCAGCAGCCCCCGGGACAGCCGTGGGGCGGAGGGCTACACCTTC.

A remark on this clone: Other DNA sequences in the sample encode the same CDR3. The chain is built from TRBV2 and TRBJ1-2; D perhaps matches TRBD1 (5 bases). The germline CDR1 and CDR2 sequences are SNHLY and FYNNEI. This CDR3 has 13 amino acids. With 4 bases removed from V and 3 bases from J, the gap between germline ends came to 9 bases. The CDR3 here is CASSGQGYYGYTF. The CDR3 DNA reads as TGTGCCAGCAGTGGCCAGGGTTACTATGGCTACACCTTC.

The CDR3 coding sequence is TGTGCCAGCAGCTTAGTAGTCGGGGAGGTGGGGGGGAACACTGAAGCTTTCTTT. Translated, it gives CASSLVVGEVGGNTEAFF. The chain links TRBV7-2 to TRBJ1-1; tentatively, D is TRBD1 (5 bases). Trimming removed 1 base from V and 1 base from J, with 19 bases in between. The CDR3 is 18 amino acids. Germline-derived CDR1 and CDR2 are SGHTA and FQGNSA. Using reference TRBV7-2 and TRBJ1-1 for the parts outside the CDR3, the full variable domain is GAGVSQSPSNKVTEKGKDVELRCDPISGHTALYWYRQSLGQGLEFLIYFQGNSAPDKSGLPSDRFSAERTGGSVSTLTIQRTQQEDSAVYLCASSLVVGEVGGNTEAFFGQGTRLTVV.

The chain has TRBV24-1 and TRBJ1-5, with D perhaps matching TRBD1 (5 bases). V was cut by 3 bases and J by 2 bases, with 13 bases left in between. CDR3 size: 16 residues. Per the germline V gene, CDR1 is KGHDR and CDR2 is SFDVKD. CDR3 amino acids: CATSDGGGSGNQPQHF. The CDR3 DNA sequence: TGTGCCACCAGTGATGGCGGGGGTTCTGGCAATCAGCCCCAGCATTTT.

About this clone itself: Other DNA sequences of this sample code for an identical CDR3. The CDR3 reads CASSPRGETQYF. DNA for the CDR3: TGTGCCAGCAGCCCCAGGGGAGAGACCCAGTACTTC. This chain joins TRBV12-3 or TRBV12-4 and TRBJ2-5, with D perhaps TRBD1 (6 bases). The CDR3 sequence is 12 residues long. V shed 6 bases and J shed 4 bases, with 9 bases lying between them.

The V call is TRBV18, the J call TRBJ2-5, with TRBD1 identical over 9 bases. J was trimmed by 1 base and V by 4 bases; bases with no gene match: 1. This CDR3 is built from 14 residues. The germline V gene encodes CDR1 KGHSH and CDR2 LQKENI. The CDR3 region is CASSQGQGQETQYF. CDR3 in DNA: TGTGCCAGCTCACAGGGACAGGGCCAAGAGACCCAGTACTTC.

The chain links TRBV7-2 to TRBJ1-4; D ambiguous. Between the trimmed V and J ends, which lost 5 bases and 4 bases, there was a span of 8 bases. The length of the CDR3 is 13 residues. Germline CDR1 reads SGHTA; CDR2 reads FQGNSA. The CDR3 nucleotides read TGTGCCAGCAGCCCCCGTAATAATGAAAAACTGTTTTTT. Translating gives CASSPRNNEKLFF.

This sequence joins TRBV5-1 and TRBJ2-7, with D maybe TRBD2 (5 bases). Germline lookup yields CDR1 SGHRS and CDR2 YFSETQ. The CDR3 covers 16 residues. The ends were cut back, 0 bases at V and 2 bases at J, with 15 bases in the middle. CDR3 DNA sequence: TGCGCCAGCAGCTTGGGCATAACGGGGAACACCTACGAGCAGTACTTC. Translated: CASSLGITGNTYEQYF.

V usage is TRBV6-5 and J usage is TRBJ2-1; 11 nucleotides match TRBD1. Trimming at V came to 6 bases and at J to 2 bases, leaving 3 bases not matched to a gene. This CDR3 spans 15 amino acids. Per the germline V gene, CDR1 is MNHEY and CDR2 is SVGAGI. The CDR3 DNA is TGTGCCAGCAGACGGGACAGGGGGACCTACAATGAGCAGTTCTTC. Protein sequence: CASRRDRGTYNEQFF.

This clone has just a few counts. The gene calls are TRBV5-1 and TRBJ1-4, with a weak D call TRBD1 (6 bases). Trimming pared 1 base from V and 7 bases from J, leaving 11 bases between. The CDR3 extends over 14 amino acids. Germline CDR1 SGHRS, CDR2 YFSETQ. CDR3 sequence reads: CASSLMGAGEKLFF. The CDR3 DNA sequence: TGCGCCAGCAGCTTGATGGGGGCAGGTGAAAAACTGTTTTTT.

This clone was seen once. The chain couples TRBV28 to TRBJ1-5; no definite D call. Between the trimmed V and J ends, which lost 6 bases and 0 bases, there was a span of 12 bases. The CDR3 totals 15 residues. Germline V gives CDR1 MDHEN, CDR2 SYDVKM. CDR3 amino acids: CASRRGQVSNQPQHF. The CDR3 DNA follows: TGTGCCAGCAGACGTGGGCAGGTTAGCAATCAGCCCCAGCATTTT.

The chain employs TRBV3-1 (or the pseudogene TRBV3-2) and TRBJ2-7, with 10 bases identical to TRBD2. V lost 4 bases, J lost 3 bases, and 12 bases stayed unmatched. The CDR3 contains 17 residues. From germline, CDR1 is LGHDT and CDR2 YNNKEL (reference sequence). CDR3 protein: CASSPIWEREGRYEQYF. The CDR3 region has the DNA TGTGCCAGCAGCCCCATTTGGGAGCGGGAGGGCCGCTACGAGCAGTACTTC.

The CDR3 loop reads CASSFPREADGYTF. DNA for the CDR3: TGCGCCAGCAGCTTTCCCAGGGAGGCTGATGGCTACACCTTC. The rearrangement joins TRBV5-1 to TRBJ1-2, with D tentatively TRBD1 (5 bases). CDR3 length equals 14 residues. V lost 2 bases, J lost 6 bases, and 14 bases lay in between. Germline assignment: CDR1 SGHRS and CDR2 YFSETQ.

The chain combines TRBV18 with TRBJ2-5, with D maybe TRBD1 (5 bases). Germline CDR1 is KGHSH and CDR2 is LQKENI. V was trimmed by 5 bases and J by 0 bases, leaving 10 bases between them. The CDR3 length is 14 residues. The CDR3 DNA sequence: TGTGCCAGCTCAATACACAGGTACCAAGAGACCCAGTACTTC. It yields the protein CASSIHRYQETQYF.

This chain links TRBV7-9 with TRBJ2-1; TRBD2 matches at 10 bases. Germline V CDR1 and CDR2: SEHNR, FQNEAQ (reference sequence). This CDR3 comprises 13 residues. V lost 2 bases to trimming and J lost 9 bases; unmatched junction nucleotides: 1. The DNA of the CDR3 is TGTGCCAGCAGCTTATCTAGCGGGGGTGAGCAGTTCTTC. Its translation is CASSLSSGGEQFF.